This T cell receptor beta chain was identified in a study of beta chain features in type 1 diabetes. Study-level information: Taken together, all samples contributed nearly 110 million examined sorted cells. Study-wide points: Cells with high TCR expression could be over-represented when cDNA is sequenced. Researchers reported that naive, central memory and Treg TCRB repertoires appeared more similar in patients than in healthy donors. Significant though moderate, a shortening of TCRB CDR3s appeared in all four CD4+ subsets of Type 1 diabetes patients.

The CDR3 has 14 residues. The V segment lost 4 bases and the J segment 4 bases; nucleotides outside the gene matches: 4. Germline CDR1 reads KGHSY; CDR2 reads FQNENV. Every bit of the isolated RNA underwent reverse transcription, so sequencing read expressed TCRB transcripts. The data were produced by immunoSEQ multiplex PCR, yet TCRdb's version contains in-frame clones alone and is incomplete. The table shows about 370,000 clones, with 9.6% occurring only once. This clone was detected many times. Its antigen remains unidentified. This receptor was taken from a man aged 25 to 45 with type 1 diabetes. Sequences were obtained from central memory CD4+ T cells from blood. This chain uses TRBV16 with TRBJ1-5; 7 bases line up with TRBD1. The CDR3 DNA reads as TGTGCCAGCAGCCTCACAGGGGCGAATCAGCCCCAGCATTTT. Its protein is CASSLTGANQPQHF.